Listed here are 21 T cell receptor beta chains from one sample, sequenced in a study of chronic HIV infection and antiretroviral therapy. TCRdb redid the calling of the 5' RACE reads with MiXCR, one entry per CDR3 protein. The sample records approximately 30,000 distinct CDR3 sequences, about 9.7% being singletons. The sample was peripheral blood. All receptors derive from an adult who had HIV and had not received antiretroviral therapy, or was an uninfected healthy control (not recorded which).

There are a few counts of this clonotype. This chain links TRBV19 with TRBJ2-7; TRBD1 aligns across 9 bases. V lost 6 bases and J lost 1; bases outside the gene matches: 7. Germline CDR1 and CDR2: LNHDA and SQIVND (reference sequence). The CDR3 length is 15 residues. The CDR3 here is CASSPGQGHSYEQYF. CDR3 in DNA: TGTGCCAGTAGCCCGGGACAGGGCCATTCCTACGAGCAGTACTTC.

The sample holds many counts of this clonotype. Here the CDR3 DNA reads TGTGCCATCAGATCTACAGGGGGCTCCCGCACAGATACGCAGTATTTT. It encodes CAIRSTGGSRTDTQYF. This chain joins TRBV10-3 and TRBJ2-3; 9 bases fit TRBD1. The trim removed 6 bases at V and 1 base at J, leaving 8 bases unmatched. Looked up from germline, CDR1 is ENHRY and CDR2 is SYGVKD. This CDR3 comprises 16 residues.

The CDR3 region is CASSERETDTQYF. The CDR3 bases are TGTGCCAGCAGTGAGCGGGAAACAGATACGCAGTATTTT. The chain is built from TRBV6-4 and TRBJ2-3; a weak D match, TRBD2 (6 bases). There are 13 residues in the CDR3. From germline, CDR1 is MRHNA and CDR2 SNTAGT. With 3 bases removed from V and 3 bases from J, the gap between germline ends came to 7 bases.

This clonotype was observed a handful of times. The J gene is TRBJ1-5, the V gene TRBV11-2; no firm D call. This CDR3 region has 15 residues. Germline loops: CDR1 SGHAT, CDR2 FQNNGV. V lost 0 bases and J 7 bases, leaving 13 bases between the germline ends. CDR3 in amino acids: CASSLDTGRSQPQHF. For the CDR3, the DNA is TGTGCCAGCAGCTTAGACACCGGGAGGTCCCAGCCCCAGCATTTT.

This clonotype appeared a few times. The gene calls are TRBV7-2 and TRBJ2-3; TRBD1 agrees at 9 bases. The V segment lost 5 bases and the J segment 4 bases; nucleotides outside the gene matches: 10. Germline lookup yields CDR1 SGHTA and CDR2 FQGNSA. This CDR3 is 16 amino acids long. CDR3 in amino acids: CASSKRQGEIPDTQYF. The CDR3 DNA follows: TGTGCCAGCAGCAAGAGACAGGGGGAGATCCCAGATACGCAGTATTTT. Together with reference TRBV7-2 and TRBJ2-3, the CDR3 gives the full variable domain: GAGVSQSPSNKVTEKGKDVELRCDPISGHTALYWYRQSLGQGLEFLIYFQGNSAPDKSGLPSDRFSAERTGGSVSTLTIQRTQQEDSAVYLCASSKRQGEIPDTQYFGPGTRLTVL.

This clonotype occurred a few times. V is TRBV10-3 and J is TRBJ2-3; D is perhaps TRBD2 (6 bases). V was shortened by 7 bases and J by 0 bases, with 11 bases between the two germline ends. This CDR3 contains 14 residues. Germline V gene sequence: CDR1 ENHRY, CDR2 SYGVKD. CDR3 nucleotide sequence: TGTGCCATCAAGTCGCGGGGCAGCACAGATACGCAGTATTTT. This translates into CAIKSRGSTDTQYF.

The chain has TRBV18 and TRBJ1-5; D might be TRBD1 (5 bases). Trimming shortened V by 2 bases and J by 1 base, and 6 bases separated the two germline ends. Germline-derived CDR1 and CDR2 are KGHSH and LQKENI. The CDR3 is made up of 14 amino acids. CDR3 sequence reads: CASSPGGSNQPQHF. DNA of the CDR3: TGTGCCAGCTCACCAGGGGGGAGCAATCAGCCCCAGCATTTT.

This clonotype showed up many times. The rearrangement uses TRBV25-1 and TRBJ2-7, with a tentative D call TRBD1 (5 bases). Per the germline V gene, CDR1 is MGHDK and CDR2 is SYGVNS. The CDR3 covers 13 residues. The V gene lost 4 bases and the J gene lost 2 bases, with 9 bases spanning the gap. The CDR3 DNA reads as TGTGCCAGCAGTGTACAGGATGCCTACGAGCAGTACTTC. Its translation is CASSVQDAYEQYF.

The chain employs TRBV12-3 or TRBV12-4 and TRBJ2-3; TRBD2 matches 11 bases. V shed 6 bases and J 2 bases; nucleotides not matched to a gene: 7. This CDR3 is built from 16 residues. The chain's CDR3 is CASSKTSGGPTDTQYF. CDR3 nucleotides: TGTGCCAGCAGCAAAACTAGCGGGGGCCCCACAGATACGCAGTATTTT.

This chain uses TRBV6-2 or TRBV6-3 with TRBJ1-2, with D possibly TRBD1 on 6 matching bases. From germline, CDR1 is MNHEY and CDR2 SVGEGT. CDR3 length: 13 amino acids. With 5 bases removed from V and 3 bases from J, the gap between germline ends came to 10 bases. The CDR3 DNA sequence: TGTGCCAGCAGTCAAACAGGGTACTATGGCTACACCTTC. It codes for CASSQTGYYGYTF.

There are a few counts of this clonotype. The DNA of the CDR3 is TGCGCCAGCAGAAGACTAGCGGGAAGCACAGATACGCAGTATTTT. Amino acids: CASRRLAGSTDTQYF. The chain recombines TRBV5-1 with TRBJ2-3; 11 bases align to TRBD2. V was clipped by 5 bases and J by 0 bases; unmatched bases: 2. The CDR3 is 15 residues long. CDR1 and CDR2 from the germline V gene are SGHRS and YFSETQ.

The rearrangement joins TRBV27 to TRBJ2-3; TRBD1 might be the D (5 bases). The V end lost 4 bases, the J end lost 2 bases, and 22 bases lay between the germline ends. CDR3 size: 18 residues. CDR1 is MNHEY and CDR2 is SMNVEV in the germline V gene (reference sequence). The DNA for the CDR3 is TGTGCCAGCAGTTCCCCCCTACGAAAGGGGCGGACCACAGATACGCAGTATTTT. It codes for CASSSPLRKGRTTDTQYF.

This sequence joins TRBV29-1 and TRBJ1-1; no firm D call. Germline lookup yields CDR1 SQVTM and CDR2 ANQGSEA. Trimming shortened V by 1 base and J by 5 bases, and 11 bases separated the two germline ends. This CDR3 has 13 residues. CDR3 protein: CSVEGEGGTEAFF. CDR3 in DNA: TGCAGCGTTGAAGGGGAAGGAGGAACTGAAGCTTTCTTT.

This clonotype was seen a handful of times. V gene TRBV2 combines with J gene TRBJ2-7; 7 nucleotides match TRBD2. In germline, CDR1 is SNHLY, CDR2 FYNNEI. Trimming cost V 5 bases and J 13 bases; bases outside gene matches: 11. The CDR3 runs 12 residues. The CDR3 sequence: CASSTRTSWSYF. The CDR3 nucleotides are TGTGCCAGCAGTACGAGGACTAGTTGGAGCTACTTC. Full variable domain (missing parts from reference TRBV2 and TRBJ2-7): EPEVTQTPSHQVTQMGQEVILRCVPISNHLYFYWYRQILGQKVEFLVSFYNNEISEKSEIFDDQFSVERPDGSNFTLKIRSTKLEDSAMYFCASSTRTSWSYFGPGTRLTVT.

The chain uses TRBV10-2 and TRBJ1-1, with TRBD1 matching over 9 bases. Looked up from germline, CDR1 is WSHSY and CDR2 is SAAADI. The length of the CDR3 is 16 residues. After removal of 6 bases from V and 0 bases from J, the junction contained 8 bases not matched to a gene. In DNA, the CDR3 is TGCGCCAGCAGCCCTGGGACAGGGCACATGAACACTGAAGCTTTCTTT. This translates into CASSPGTGHMNTEAFF.

There are many counts of this clonotype. The chain employs TRBV29-1 and TRBJ2-3; no reliable D call. The ends were cut back, 4 bases at V and 6 bases at J, with 11 bases in the middle. In germline, CDR1 is SQVTM, CDR2 ANQGSEA. The CDR3 length is 12 residues. The CDR3 sequence is CSVATRSDTQYF. In nucleotides, the CDR3 is TGCAGCGTTGCTACCCGTTCTGATACGCAGTATTTT.

The gene calls are TRBV5-1 and TRBJ2-2; 11 bases line up with TRBD1. The CDR3 is made up of 14 amino acids. The J segment lost 2 bases and the V segment lost 7 bases, leaving 1 base of the junction unmatched. Germline CDR1 is SGHRS and CDR2 is YFSETQ. CDR3 sequence (DNA): TGCGCCAGCGGGACAGGGGGAAACACCGGGGAGCTGTTTTTT. Translation: CASGTGGNTGELFF. Full variable domain (remainder filled in from reference TRBV5-1 and TRBJ2-2): KAGVTQTPRYLIKTRGQQVTLSCSPISGHRSVSWYQQTPGQGLQFLFEYFSETQRNKGNFPGRFSGRQFSNSRSEMNVSTLELGDSALYLCASGTGGNTGELFFGEGSRLTVL.

This clonotype was observed many times. The chain couples TRBV27 to TRBJ2-5; 8 bases match TRBD1. This CDR3 has 16 residues. V dropped 5 bases and J dropped 2; count of bases not matched to a gene: 10. Per germline, CDR1 MNHEY and CDR2 SMNVEV (reference sequence). DNA for the CDR3: TGTGCCAGCAGTGGAACCGGGACAGGACAGCAAGAGACCCAGTACTTC. Amino acid sequence: CASSGTGTGQQETQYF.

The sample holds many counts of this clonotype. This chain uses TRBV7-2 with TRBJ2-5, with 7 bases lining up with TRBD2. The CDR3 has 16 amino acids. Germline values: CDR1 SGHTA, CDR2 FQGNSA. The junction had 11 bases not matched to a gene; V was cut back by 1 base and J by 6 bases. CDR3 amino acids: CASSLDPAGWGKTQYF. CDR3 bases: TGTGCCAGCAGCTTAGATCCAGCGGGATGGGGCAAGACCCAGTACTTC.

The table lists this clonotype with many counts. The rearrangement uses TRBV10-3 and TRBJ2-3, with unresolved D. The germline V gene encodes CDR1 ENHRY and CDR2 SYGVKD. The CDR3 has 16 amino acids. With 0 bases removed from V and 0 bases from J, the gap between germline ends came to 10 bases. The CDR3 sequence: CAISESERPSTDTQYF. DNA of the CDR3: TGTGCCATCAGTGAGTCTGAGCGTCCTAGCACAGATACGCAGTATTTT.

A few counts support this clonotype. The chain carries TRBV6-1 and TRBJ2-1, with D unresolved. The CDR3 has 12 residues. V was pared by 6 bases and J by 7 bases, with 10 bases between. The germline V gene encodes CDR1 MNHNS and CDR2 SASEGT. The DNA of the CDR3 is TGTGCCAGCAGCCCCGGTAGGAATGAGCAGTTCTTC. It specifies CASSPGRNEQFF.